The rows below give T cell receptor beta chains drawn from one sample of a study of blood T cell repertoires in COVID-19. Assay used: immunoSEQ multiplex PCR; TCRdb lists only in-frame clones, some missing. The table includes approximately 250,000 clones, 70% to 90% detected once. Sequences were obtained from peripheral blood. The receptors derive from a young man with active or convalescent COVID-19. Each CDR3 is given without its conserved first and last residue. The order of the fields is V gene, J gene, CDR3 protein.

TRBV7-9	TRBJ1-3	ASSFGQGTGNTIY
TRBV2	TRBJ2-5	ASVVTGTLYY
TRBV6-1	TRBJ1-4	ASSEGAFGQEKLF
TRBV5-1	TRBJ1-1	ASSEETGISTEAF
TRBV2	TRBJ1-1	ASARGTGRTEAF
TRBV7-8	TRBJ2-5	ASSLVTREETQY
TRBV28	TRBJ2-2	ASSEGLANTGELF
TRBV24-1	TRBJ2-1	ATSDFNNEQF
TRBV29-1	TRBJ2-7	SVSRTSRDEQY
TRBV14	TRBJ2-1	ASSQVSTRLAEQF
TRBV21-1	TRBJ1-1	ASSAGQGVTEAF
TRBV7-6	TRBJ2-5	ASSLFPPGETQY
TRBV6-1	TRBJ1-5	ASSERGGNQPQH
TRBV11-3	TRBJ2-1	ASSLDLGGGPPEQF
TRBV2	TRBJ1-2	AEGTANYGYT
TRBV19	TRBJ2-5	ASSAMGGLETQY
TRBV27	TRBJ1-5	ASSLLAGNQPQH
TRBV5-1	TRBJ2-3	ASHSGRARTDTQY
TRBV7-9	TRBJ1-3	ASSLVSHRGPGNTIY
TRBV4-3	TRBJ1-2	ASSQEAQGSNYGYT
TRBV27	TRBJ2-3	ASRLRLALTDTQY
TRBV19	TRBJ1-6	AGRPFLGVCSYNSPLH
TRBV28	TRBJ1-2	ASKRQGSGGYT
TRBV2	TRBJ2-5	ASLPSAGRISSETQY
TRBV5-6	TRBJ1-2	ASSLFGLTGTEGYT
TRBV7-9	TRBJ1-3	ASSPRQGDGNTIY
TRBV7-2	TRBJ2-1	ASSLWSSGSSYNEQF
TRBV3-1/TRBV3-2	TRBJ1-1	ASSQSGFNTEAF
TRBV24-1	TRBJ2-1	ATSDFGNEQF
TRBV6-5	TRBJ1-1	ASRRIGGPEAF